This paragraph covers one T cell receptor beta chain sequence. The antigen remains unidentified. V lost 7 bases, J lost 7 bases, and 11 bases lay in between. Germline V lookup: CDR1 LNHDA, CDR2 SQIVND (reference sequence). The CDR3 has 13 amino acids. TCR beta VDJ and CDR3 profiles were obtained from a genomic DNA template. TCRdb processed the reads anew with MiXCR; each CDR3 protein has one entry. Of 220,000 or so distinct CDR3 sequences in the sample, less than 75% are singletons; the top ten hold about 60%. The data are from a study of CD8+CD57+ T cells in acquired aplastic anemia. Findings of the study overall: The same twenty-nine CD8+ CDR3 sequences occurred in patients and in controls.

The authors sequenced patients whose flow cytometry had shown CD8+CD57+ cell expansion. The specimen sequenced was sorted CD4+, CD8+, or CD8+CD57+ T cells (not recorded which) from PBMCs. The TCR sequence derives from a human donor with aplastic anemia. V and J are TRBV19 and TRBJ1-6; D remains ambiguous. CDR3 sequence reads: CASTWTANSPLHF. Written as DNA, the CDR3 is TGTGCCAGTACCTGGACTGCGAATTCACCCCTCCACTTT.